Below, one T cell receptor beta chain is given with its context. This record comes from a study of blood T cell repertoires in COVID-19. Turning to the study itself: The origin of the acute and convalescent COVID-19 samples was the United States, Italy and Spain. Sources were T cells, B-cell-depleted T cells, or PBMCs; the material itself was cDNA or gDNA.

In germline, CDR1 is SGHRS, CDR2 YFSETQ. Trimming stripped 4 bases from V and 7 bases from J, with 12 bases between. CDR3 length: 13 amino acids. As processed by the authors: Estimation of nucleated cell counts relied on the amplification of reference gene primers. Sequenced by immunoSEQ multiplex PCR; TCRdb stores in-frame clones only, minus some. The V and J calls and clone size are taken from that table; D and trimming were inferred from the DNA. The sample holds 95,000 to 110,000 clones, around 80% seen once. The chain combines TRBV5-1 with TRBJ2-1, with D perhaps TRBD2 (6 bases). Sequenced sample: peripheral blood. The source of this sequence is a man in his 70s with acute or convalescent COVID-19. This CDR3 is CASSPAGGNEQFF. CDR3 DNA: TGCGCCAGCAGCCCCGCTGGGGGGAATGAGCAGTTCTTC.